This T cell receptor (beta chain) was sequenced in a study of OX40 agonist ivuxolimab in advanced cancers. Study-wide background: Dose-escalation cases comprised hepatocellular carcinoma, melanoma, renal cell or head and neck cancer. Partial response was recorded in three patients: one hepatocellular carcinoma and two cutaneous melanoma cases. Findings and limits, study-wide: At 0.1 to 3.0 mg/kg, clonal expansion of CD4+ and CD8+ blood T cells had occurred by week 6.

By proportion, this clone is medium-sized. Its cognate antigen is unknown. The germline V gene has CDR1 SGHVS and CDR2 FNYEAQ. This CDR3 comprises 17 residues. After removal of 4 bases from V and 4 bases from J, the junction contained 15 bases not matched to a gene. Only in-frame clones appear in the TCRdb table, and some are missing; sequencing was by immunoSEQ multiplex PCR. The sample includes about 80,000 clones, 94% of them seen just once. The receptor comes from an adult with an advanced solid tumor such as melanoma, head and neck, liver or kidney cancer. Source: CD4+ or CD8+ T cells sorted from blood, taken in a trial of the OX40 agonist ivuxolimab. The rearrangement uses TRBV7-6 and TRBJ2-7; 8 nucleotides line up with TRBD1. As DNA, the CDR3 is TGTGCCAGCAGCTCCGGGGGTACAGGGGGATCTTTTTACGAGCAGTACTTC. Translated: CASSSGGTGGSFYEQYF.